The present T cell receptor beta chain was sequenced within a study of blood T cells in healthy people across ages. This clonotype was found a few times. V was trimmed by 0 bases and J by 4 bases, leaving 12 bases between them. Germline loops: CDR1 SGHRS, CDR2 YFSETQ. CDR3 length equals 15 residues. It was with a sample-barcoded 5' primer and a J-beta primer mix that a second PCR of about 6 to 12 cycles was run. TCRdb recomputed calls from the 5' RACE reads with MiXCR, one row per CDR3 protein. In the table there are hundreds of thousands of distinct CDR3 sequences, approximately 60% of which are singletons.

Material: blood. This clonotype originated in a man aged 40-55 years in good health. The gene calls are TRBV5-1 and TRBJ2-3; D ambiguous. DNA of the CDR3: TGCGCCAGCAGCTTGGACAGCCTTGCCTCAGATACGCAGTATTTT. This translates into CASSLDSLASDTQYF.